This TCR beta chain is from a study of blood T cell repertoires in COVID-19. The length of the CDR3 is 15 residues. CDR1 is MGHRA and CDR2 is YSYEKL in the germline V gene. V was clipped by 0 bases and J by 7 bases, with 15 bases between them. Assay: immunoSEQ multiplex PCR; the TCRdb copy retains only in-frame clones and omits some. The data hold around 160,000 clones, with around four fifths observed a single time. The sample comprised peripheral blood. The chain uses TRBV4-1 and TRBJ1-1; maybe TRBD1 (5 bases). The source of this sequence is a human donor in a cohort sampled during active COVID-19. The CDR3 DNA is TGCGCCAGCAGCCAAGAGGCTGGGGGACTTGGTGAAGCTTTCTTT. Translated, it gives CASSQEAGGLGEAFF.